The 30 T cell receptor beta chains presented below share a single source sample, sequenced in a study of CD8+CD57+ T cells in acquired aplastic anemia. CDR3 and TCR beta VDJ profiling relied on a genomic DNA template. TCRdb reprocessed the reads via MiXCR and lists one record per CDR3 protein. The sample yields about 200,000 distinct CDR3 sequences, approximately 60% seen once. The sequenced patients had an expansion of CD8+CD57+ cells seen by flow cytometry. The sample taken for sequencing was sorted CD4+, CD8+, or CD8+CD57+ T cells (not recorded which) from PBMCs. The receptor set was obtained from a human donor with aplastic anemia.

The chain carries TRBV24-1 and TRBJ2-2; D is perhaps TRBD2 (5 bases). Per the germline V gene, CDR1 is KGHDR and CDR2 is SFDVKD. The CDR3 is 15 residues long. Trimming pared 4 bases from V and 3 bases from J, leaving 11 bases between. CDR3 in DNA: TGTGCCACCAGTGAGCCCTCGGGGTACACCGGGGAGCTGTTTTTT. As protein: CATSEPSGYTGELFF.

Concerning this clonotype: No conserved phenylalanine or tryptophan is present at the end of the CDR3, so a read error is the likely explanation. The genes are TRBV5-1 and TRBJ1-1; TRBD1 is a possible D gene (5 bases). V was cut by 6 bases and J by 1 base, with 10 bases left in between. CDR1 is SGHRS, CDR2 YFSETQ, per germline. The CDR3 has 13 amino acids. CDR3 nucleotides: TGCGCCAGCACCCAGGACACGAACACTGAAGCTTTCTCT. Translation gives CASTQDTNTEAFS.

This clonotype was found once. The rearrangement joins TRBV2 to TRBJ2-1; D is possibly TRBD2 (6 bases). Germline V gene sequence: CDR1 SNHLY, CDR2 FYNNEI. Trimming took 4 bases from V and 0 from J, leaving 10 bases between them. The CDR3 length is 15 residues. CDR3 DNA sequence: TGTGCCAGCAGTGTAGCGGCAAACTCCTACAATGAGCAGTTCTTC. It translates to CASSVAANSYNEQFF.

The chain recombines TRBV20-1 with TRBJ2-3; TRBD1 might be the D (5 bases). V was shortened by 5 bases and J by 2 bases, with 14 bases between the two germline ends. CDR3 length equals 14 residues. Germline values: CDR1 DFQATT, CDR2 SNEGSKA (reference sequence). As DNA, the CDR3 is TGCAGTGCTGCAGCCTGGGGCTTCACAGATACGCAGTATTTT. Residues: CSAAAWGFTDTQYF.

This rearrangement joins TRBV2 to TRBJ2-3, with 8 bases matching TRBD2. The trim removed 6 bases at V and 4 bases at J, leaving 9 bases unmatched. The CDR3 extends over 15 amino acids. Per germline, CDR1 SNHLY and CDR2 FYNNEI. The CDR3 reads CASRESGSIADTQYF. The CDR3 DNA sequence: TGTGCCAGCAGAGAGAGCGGGAGTATTGCAGATACGCAGTATTTT. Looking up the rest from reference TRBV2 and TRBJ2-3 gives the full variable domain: EPEVTQTPSHQVTQMGQEVILRCVPISNHLYFYWYRQILGQKVEFLVSFYNNEISEKSEIFDDQFSVERPDGSNFTLKIRSTKLEDSAMYFCASRESGSIADTQYFGPGTRLTVL.

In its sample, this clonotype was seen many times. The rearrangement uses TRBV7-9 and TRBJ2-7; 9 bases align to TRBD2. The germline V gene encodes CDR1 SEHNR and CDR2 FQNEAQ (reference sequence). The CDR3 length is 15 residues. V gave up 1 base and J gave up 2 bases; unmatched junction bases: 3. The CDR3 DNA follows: TGTGCCAGCAGCTTAGACCCTAGCGGGACCTACGAGCAGTACTTC. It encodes CASSLDPSGTYEQYF.

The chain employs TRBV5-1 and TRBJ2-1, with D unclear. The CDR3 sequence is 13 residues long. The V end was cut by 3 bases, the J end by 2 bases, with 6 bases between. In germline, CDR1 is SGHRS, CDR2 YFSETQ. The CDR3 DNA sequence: TGCGCCAGCAGCTCCGACGCCTACAATGAGCAGTTCTTC. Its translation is CASSSDAYNEQFF. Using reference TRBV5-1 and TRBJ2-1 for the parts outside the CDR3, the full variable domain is KAGVTQTPRYLIKTRGQQVTLSCSPISGHRSVSWYQQTPGQGLQFLFEYFSETQRNKGNFPGRFSGRQFSNSRSEMNVSTLELGDSALYLCASSSDAYNEQFFGPGTRLTVL.

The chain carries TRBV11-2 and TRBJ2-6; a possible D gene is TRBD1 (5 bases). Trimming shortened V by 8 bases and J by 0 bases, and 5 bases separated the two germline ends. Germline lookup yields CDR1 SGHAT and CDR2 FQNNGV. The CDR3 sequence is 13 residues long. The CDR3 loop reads CASDSSGANVLTF. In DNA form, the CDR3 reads TGTGCCAGCGACAGCTCTGGGGCCAACGTCCTGACTTTC.

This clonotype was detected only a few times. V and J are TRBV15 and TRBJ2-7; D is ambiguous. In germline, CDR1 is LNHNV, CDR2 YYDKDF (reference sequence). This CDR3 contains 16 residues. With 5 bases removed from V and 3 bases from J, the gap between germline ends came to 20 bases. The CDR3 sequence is CATSGAPHPPHYEQYF. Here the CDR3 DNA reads TGTGCCACCAGCGGAGCCCCCCACCCTCCACACTACGAGCAGTACTTC.

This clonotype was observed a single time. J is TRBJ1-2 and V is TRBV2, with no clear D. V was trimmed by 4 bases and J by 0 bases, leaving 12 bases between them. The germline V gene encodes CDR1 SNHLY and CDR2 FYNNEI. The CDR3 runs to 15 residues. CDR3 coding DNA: TGTGCCAGCAGTGCCGACCCGACCTCTAACTATGGCTACACCTTC. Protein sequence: CASSADPTSNYGYTF.

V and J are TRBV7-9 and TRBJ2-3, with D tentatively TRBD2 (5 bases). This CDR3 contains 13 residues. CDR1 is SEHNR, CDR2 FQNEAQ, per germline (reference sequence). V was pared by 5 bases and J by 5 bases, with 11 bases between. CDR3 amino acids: CASSPPGIDTQYF. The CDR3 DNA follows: TGTGCCAGCAGCCCCCCGGGGATAGATACGCAGTATTTT. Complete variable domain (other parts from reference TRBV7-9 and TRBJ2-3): DTGVSQNPRHKITKRGQNVTFRCDPISEHNRLYWYRQTLGQGPEFLTYFQNEAQLEKSRLLSDRFSAERPKGSFSTLEIQRTEQGDSAMYLCASSPPGIDTQYFGPGTRLTVL.

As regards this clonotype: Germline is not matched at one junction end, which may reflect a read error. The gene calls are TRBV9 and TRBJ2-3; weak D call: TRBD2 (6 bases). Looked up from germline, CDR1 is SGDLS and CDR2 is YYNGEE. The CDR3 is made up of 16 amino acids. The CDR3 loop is CASSERWGDPTDTQYF. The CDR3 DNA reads TGTGCCAGCAGCGAGAGGTGGGGGGACCCCACAGATACGCAGTATTTC.

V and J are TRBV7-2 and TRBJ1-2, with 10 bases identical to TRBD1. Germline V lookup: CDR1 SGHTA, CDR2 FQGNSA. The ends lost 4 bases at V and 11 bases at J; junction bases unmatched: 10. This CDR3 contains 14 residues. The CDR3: CASSSPGTGARYTF. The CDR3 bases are TGTGCCAGCAGCTCACCCGGGACAGGGGCCCGTTACACCTTC.

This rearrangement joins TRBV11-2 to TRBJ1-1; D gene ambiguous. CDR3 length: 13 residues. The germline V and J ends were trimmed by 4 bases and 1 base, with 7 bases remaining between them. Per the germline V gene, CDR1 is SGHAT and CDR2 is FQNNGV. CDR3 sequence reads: CASSSRRNTEAFF. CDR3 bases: TGTGCCAGCAGCTCCCGCCGGAACACTGAAGCTTTCTTT.

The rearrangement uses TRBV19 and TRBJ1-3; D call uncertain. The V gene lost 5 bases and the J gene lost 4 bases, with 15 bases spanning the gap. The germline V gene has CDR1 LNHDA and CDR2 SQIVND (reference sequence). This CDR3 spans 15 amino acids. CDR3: CASSGGWPDGNTIYF. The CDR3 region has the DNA TGTGCCAGTAGTGGTGGTTGGCCGGACGGAAACACCATATATTTT.

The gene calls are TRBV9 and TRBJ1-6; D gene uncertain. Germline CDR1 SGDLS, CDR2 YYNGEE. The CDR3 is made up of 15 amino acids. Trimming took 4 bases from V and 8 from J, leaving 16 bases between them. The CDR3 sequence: CASSPRVSPDSPLHF. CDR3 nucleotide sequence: TGTGCCAGCAGCCCCCGGGTCAGCCCCGATTCACCCCTCCACTTT.

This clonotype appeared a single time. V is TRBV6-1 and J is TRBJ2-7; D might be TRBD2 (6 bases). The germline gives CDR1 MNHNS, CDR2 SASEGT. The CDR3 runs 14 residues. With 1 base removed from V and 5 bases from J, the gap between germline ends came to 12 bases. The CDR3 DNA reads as TGTGCCAGCAGTGAAGTGGAAGGGGAGGACGAGCAGTACTTC. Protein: CASSEVEGEDEQYF.

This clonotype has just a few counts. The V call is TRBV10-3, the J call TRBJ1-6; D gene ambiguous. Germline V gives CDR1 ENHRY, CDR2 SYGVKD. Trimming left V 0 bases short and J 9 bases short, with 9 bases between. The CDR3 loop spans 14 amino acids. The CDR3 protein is CAISESFEFSPLHF. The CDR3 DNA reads TGTGCCATCAGTGAGTCTTTCGAGTTTTCACCCCTCCACTTT.

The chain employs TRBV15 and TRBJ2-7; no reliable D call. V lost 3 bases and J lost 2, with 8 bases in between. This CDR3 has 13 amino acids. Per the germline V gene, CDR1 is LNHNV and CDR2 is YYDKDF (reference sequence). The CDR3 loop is CATSSYVPYEQYF. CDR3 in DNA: TGTGCCACCAGCAGCTACGTCCCCTACGAGCAGTACTTC.

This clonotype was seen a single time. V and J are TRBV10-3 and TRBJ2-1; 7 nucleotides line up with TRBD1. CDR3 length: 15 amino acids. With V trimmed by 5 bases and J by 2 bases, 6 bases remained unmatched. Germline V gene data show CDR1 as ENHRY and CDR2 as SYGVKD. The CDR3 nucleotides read TGTGCCATCAGTCGGGACAGCGAACCCTACAATGAGCAGTTCTTC. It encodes CAISRDSEPYNEQFF.

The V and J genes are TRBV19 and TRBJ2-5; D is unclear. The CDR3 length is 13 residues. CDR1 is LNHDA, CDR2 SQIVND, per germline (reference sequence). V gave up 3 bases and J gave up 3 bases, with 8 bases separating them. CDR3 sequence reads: CASSIIDEETQYF. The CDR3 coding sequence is TGTGCCAGTAGTATCATTGACGAAGAGACCCAGTACTTC.

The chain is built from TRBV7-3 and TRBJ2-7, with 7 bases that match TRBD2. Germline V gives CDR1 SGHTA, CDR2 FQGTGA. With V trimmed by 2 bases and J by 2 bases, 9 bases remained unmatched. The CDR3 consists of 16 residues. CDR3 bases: TGTGCCAGCAGCTTAGCCGGCGGAGCGGGAACCTACGAGCAGTACTTC. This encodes CASSLAGGAGTYEQYF.

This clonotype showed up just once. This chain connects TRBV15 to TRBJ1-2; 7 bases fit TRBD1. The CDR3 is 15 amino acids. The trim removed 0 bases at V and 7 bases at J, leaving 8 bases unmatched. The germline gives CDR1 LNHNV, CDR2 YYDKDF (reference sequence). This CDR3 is CATSRDPQGQGGYTF. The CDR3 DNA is TGTGCCACCAGCAGAGACCCACAGGGGCAGGGTGGCTACACCTTC.

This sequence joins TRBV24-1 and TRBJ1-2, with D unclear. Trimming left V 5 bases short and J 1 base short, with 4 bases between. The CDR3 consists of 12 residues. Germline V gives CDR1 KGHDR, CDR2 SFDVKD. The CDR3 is CATSAHNYGYTF. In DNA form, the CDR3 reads TGTGCCACCAGTGCCCATAACTATGGCTACACCTTC.

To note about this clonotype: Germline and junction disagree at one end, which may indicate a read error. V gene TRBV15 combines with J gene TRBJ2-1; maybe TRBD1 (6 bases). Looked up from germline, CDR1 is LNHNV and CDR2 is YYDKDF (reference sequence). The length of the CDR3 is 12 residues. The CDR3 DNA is TGTGCCGCCAGCAGCTTCGGGACAGAGCAGTTCTTC. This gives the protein CAASSFGTEQFF.

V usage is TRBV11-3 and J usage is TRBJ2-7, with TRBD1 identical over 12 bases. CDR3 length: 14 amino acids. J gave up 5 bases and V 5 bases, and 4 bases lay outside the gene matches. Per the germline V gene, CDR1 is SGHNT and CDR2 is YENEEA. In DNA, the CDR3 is TGTGCCAGCAGCCCCGGGACAGGGGGCCACGAGCAGTACTTC. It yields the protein CASSPGTGGHEQYF.

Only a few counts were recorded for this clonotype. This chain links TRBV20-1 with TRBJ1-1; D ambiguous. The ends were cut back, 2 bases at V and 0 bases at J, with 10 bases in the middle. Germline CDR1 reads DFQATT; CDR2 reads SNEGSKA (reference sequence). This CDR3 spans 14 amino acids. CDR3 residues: CSARPRTVNTEAFF. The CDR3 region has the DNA TGCAGTGCTAGACCCCGGACGGTGAACACTGAAGCTTTCTTT.

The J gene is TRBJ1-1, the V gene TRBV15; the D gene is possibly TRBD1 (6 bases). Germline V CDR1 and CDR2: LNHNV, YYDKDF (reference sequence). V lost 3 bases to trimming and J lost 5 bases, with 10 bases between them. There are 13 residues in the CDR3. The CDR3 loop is CATSSSRGTEAFF. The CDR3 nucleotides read TGTGCCACCAGCAGCTCCAGGGGTACTGAAGCTTTCTTT.

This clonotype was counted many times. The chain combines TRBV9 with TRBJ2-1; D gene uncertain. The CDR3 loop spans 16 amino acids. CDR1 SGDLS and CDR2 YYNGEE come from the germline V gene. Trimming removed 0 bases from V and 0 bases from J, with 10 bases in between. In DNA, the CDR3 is TGTGCCAGCAGCGTAGTCGGCGAGAACTCCTACAATGAGCAGTTCTTC. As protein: CASSVVGENSYNEQFF.

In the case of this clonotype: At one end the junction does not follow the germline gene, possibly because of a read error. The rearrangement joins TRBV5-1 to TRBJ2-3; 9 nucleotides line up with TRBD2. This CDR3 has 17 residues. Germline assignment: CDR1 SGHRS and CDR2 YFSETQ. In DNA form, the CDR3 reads TGTGCCAGCAGCTTCGCTAGCGGGGCAAGGGCCACAGATACGCAGTATTTT. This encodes CASSFASGARATDTQYF.